The 9 T cell receptor beta chains presented below share a single source sample, sequenced in a study of cytomegalovirus exposure and HLA in healthy donors. The PCR made use of 60 Vbeta and 13 Jbeta primers. Here immunoSEQ multiplex PCR was the method, and the copy in TCRdb shows in-frame clones only, minus some. The data hold about 110,000 clones, with roughly 15% observed a single time. What was sequenced was PBMCs. The receptors shown here come from a woman under 30 in good health and CMV-seronegative.

This chain connects TRBV9 to TRBJ1-2; weak D call: TRBD1 (5 bases). There are 14 residues in the CDR3. The germline CDR1 and CDR2 sequences are SGDLS and YYNGEE. V lost 3 bases to trimming and J lost 4 bases, with 13 bases between them. The CDR3 region has the DNA TGTGCCAGCAGCGGGGGTGGGAGGGGCTATGGCTACACCTTC. Translation gives CASSGGGRGYGYTF.

This clone has a handful of counts. The rearrangement uses TRBV5-1 and TRBJ2-1, with TRBD2 identical over 14 bases. The ends lost 4 bases at V and 10 bases at J; junction bases unmatched: 4. The CDR3 loop spans 14 amino acids. Germline CDR1 is SGHRS and CDR2 is YFSETQ. The CDR3 loop is CASSTGLAGEEQFF. CDR3 coding DNA: TGCGCCAGCAGCACGGGACTAGCGGGGGAGGAGCAGTTCTTC.

This clone occurred a few times. The CDR3 loop reads CASTVGTGSGNTIYF. Written as DNA, the CDR3 is TGTGCCAGCACCGTTGGGACAGGCTCTGGAAACACCATATATTTT. The chain has TRBV25-1 and TRBJ1-3; TRBD1 agrees at 8 bases. Germline V gene data show CDR1 as MGHDK and CDR2 as SYGVNS. The length of the CDR3 is 15 residues. Losses at the gene ends were 7 bases for V and 0 bases for J; bases not matched to a gene: 5.

The chain couples TRBV7-9 to TRBJ2-7; 11 bases are a match to TRBD1. CDR3 length equals 15 residues. V shed 5 bases, J shed 4 bases, and the junction held 7 bases outside the gene matches. Germline values: CDR1 SEHNR, CDR2 FQNEAQ (reference sequence). CDR3 in DNA: TGTGCCAGCAGCGCCGGGACAGGGGGAATTTACGAGCAGTACTTC. Amino acid sequence: CASSAGTGGIYEQYF.

The sample holds many counts of this clone. CDR3 nucleotides: TGTGCCAGCAGCTTAGGCGCATACCGGACCGGGGAGCTGTTTTTT. It codes for CASSLGAYRTGELFF. The J gene is TRBJ2-2, the V gene TRBV7-2; D ambiguous. Germline CDR1 reads SGHTA; CDR2 reads FQGNSA. The CDR3 sequence is 15 residues long. Trimming took 1 base from V and 5 from J, leaving 11 bases between them.

V is TRBV27 and J is TRBJ2-5; D is undetermined. Germline V lookup: CDR1 MNHEY, CDR2 SMNVEV (reference sequence). V was shortened by 5 bases and J by 3 bases, with 7 bases between the two germline ends. The CDR3 is 12 amino acids. CDR3 coding DNA: TGTGCCAGCAGTGTGGTAGAAGAGACCCAGTACTTC. Translation: CASSVVEETQYF.

The chain's CDR3 is CASSMWRDPATNEKLFF. The CDR3 DNA reads as TGTGCCAGTAGTATGTGGAGGGATCCTGCAACTAATGAAAAACTGTTTTTT. V gene TRBV19 combines with J gene TRBJ1-4; D call uncertain. CDR1 is LNHDA and CDR2 is SQIVND in the germline V gene (reference sequence). V lost 3 bases and J 0 bases, leaving 14 bases between the germline ends. The CDR3 has 17 amino acids.

This chain uses TRBV9 with TRBJ2-5; possibly TRBD1 for D (6 bases). Germline V gene sequence: CDR1 SGDLS, CDR2 YYNGEE. The V end was cut by 4 bases, the J end by 5 bases, with 18 bases between. The CDR3 is made up of 15 amino acids. CDR3 bases: TGTGCCAGCAGCCAGGCAGGGCTCCAGGGGGAGACCCAGTACTTC. It specifies CASSQAGLQGETQYF.

The chain is built from TRBV6-1 and TRBJ2-7; tentative D call: TRBD1 (5 bases). CDR1 is MNHNS and CDR2 is SASEGT in the germline V gene. This CDR3 spans 13 amino acids. V was clipped by 4 bases and J by 4 bases, with 11 bases between them. The chain's CDR3 is CASSADRRYEQYF. DNA of the CDR3: TGTGCCAGCAGTGCCGACAGACGTTACGAGCAGTACTTC.